The clone carrying this TCR beta chain was observed a handful of times. Its specificity is unknown. These data come from a study of vaccination and CD4 T cells after COVID-19. At the level of the study: The study collected post-vaccine samples a median 72 days after dose two, with a range of 14 to 241. Overlapping SARS-CoV-2, HCoV-NL63, HCoV-OC43 and HCoV-229E spike peptides stimulated the cells.

The Oncomine TCR Beta short-read assay sequenced DNA from cultured CD4+ T cells. TCRdb redid the calling of the PCR reads with MiXCR, one entry per CDR3 protein. The sample lists about 19,000 distinct CDR3 sequences, less than 50% seen once, with 11% to 15% in the top ten. CDR1 and CDR2 from the germline V gene are SGHTA and FQGNSA. V lost 1 base, J lost 5 bases, and 15 bases stayed unmatched. The CDR3 is 18 residues long. This sample's treatment: approximately nine-day PBMC culture with coronavirus spike peptide pools or control peptides (ViraFEST assay). The sequence was obtained from a human donor with COVID-19. This chain connects TRBV7-2 to TRBJ1-1, with 8 bases that match TRBD1. The sequenced material came from cultured CD4+ T cells from blood. CDR3 protein: CASSLVGGGQGARTEAFF. The CDR3 nucleotides read TGTGCCAGCAGCTTAGTGGGGGGCGGCCAGGGGGCGAGAACTGAAGCTTTCTTT.